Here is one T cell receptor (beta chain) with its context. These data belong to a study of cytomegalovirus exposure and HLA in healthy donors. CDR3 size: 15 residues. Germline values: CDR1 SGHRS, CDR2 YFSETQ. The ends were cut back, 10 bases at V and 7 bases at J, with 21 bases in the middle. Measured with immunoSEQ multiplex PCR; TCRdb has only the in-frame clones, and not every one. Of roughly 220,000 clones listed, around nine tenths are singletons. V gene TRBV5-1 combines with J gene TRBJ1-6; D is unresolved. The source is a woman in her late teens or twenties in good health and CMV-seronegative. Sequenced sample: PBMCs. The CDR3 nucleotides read TGCGCCCCCCGACTCCGAGACCCAGAAAATTCACCCCTCCACTTT. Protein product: CAPRLRDPENSPLHF. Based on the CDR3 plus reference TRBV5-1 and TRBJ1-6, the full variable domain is KAGVTQTPRYLIKTRGQQVTLSCSPISGHRSVSWYQQTPGQGLQFLFEYFSETQRNKGNFPGRFSGRQFSNSRSEMNVSTLELGDSALYLCAPRLRDPENSPLHFGNGTRLTVT.